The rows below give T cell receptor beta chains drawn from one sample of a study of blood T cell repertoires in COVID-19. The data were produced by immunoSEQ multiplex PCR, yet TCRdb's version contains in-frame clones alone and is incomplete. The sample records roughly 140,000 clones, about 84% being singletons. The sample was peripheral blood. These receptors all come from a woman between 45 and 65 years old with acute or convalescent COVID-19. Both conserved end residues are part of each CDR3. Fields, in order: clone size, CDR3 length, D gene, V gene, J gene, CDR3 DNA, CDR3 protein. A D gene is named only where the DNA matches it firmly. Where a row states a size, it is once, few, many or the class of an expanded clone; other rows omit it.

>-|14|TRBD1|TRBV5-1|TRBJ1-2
TGCGCCAGCAGGGGACAGCAACTACCGGAGGGCTACACCTTC
CASRGQQLPEGYTF
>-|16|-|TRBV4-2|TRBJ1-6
TGTGCCAGCAGCCAAGAAGGTCGGGGAGGTAATTCACCCCTCCACTTT
CASSQEGRGGNSPLHF
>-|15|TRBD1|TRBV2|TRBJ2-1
TGTGCCAGCAGTGAAATTTTGGACAGGATTGATGAGCAGTTCTTC
CASSEILDRIDEQFF
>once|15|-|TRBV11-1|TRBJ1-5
TGTGCCAGCAGCCCGACAGGAGGTCCCTATCAGCCCCAGCATTTT
CASSPTGGPYQPQHF
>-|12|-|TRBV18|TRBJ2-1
TGTGCCAGCTCACCGGCCAACAATGAGCAGTTCTTC
CASSPANNEQFF
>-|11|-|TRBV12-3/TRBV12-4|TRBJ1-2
TGTGCCAGCAGTTTTGGCGGTCGTTCCACCTTC
CASSFGGRSTF
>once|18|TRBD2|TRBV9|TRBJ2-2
TGTGCCAGCAGCTCCCGAGGAGTGGGGACTAGCGGGACCGGGGAGCTGTTTTTT
CASSSRGVGTSGTGELFF
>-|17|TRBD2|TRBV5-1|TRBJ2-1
TGCGCCAGCAGCTTACCCACACTAGCGGGGGGTTCCAATGAGCAGTTCTTC
CASSLPTLAGGSNEQFF
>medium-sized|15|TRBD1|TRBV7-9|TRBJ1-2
TGTGCCAGCAGCGCTCACAGGGGGGATTACTATGGCTACACCTTC
CASSAHRGDYYGYTF
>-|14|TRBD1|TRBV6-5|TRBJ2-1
TGTGCCAGCAGCCTACAGGGGCCTGACAATGAGCAGTTCTTC
CASSLQGPDNEQFF
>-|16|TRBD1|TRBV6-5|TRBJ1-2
TGTGCCAGCAGTTACAAACAACTCCGGGACAGAATCGGCTACACCTTC
CASSYKQLRDRIGYTF